The 31 T cell receptor beta chains presented below share a single source sample, sequenced in a study of shared clonotypes between healthy human individuals. TCRdb keeps only in-frame clones here, not all; method: immunoSEQ multiplex PCR. Of about 1.1 million clones in the sample, approximately 80% were seen once. The sequenced sample was memory CD4+ T cells from PBMCs. This sample's subset: CD45RA-negative fraction. All receptors come from a man aged 18 to 29 in good health. Some clones in this sample may be carry-over from other donors' samples.

The rearrangement uses TRBV30 and TRBJ2-3; D might be TRBD2 (6 bases). This CDR3 has 15 residues. Germline-derived CDR1 and CDR2 are GTSNPN and SVGIG (reference sequence). V was clipped by 0 bases and J by 10 bases, with 20 bases between them. Here the CDR3 reads CAWSVGGSGGTAQYF. CDR3 nucleotides: TGTGCCTGGAGTGTTGGAGGGTCCGGCGGGACGGCGCAGTATTTT.

The J gene is TRBJ1-1, the V gene TRBV28; D gene ambiguous. CDR3 size: 13 residues. V gave up 7 bases and J gave up 2 bases, with 11 bases separating them. CDR1 MDHEN and CDR2 SYDVKM come from the germline V gene. The CDR3 coding sequence is TGTGCCAGCACCCCCCGACTCAACACTGAAGCTTTCTTT. Protein product: CASTPRLNTEAFF. Complete variable domain (other parts from reference TRBV28 and TRBJ1-1): DVKVTQSSRYLVKRTGEKVFLECVQDMDHENMFWYRQDPGLGLRLIYFSYDVKMKEKGDIPEGYSVSREKKERFSLILESASTNQTSMYLCASTPRLNTEAFFGQGTRLTVV.

This clone appeared a single time. CDR3 nucleotide sequence: TGTGCCAGCAGCGCCGGACATCCCTACGAGCAGTACTTC. Amino acid sequence: CASSAGHPYEQYF. The rearrangement uses TRBV9 and TRBJ2-7; TRBD1 is a possible D gene (5 bases). Trimming removed 3 bases from V and 2 bases from J, with 9 bases in between. The germline gives CDR1 SGDLS, CDR2 YYNGEE. This CDR3 region has 13 residues.

The rearrangement joins TRBV7-2 to TRBJ1-5; 7 bases match TRBD1. CDR1 SGHTA and CDR2 FQGNSA come from the germline V gene. Trimming took 4 bases from V and 7 from J; bases not matched to a gene: 10. The CDR3 is 15 amino acids. The CDR3 loop is CASSSHQGVDQPQHF. The DNA of the CDR3 is TGTGCCAGCAGCTCCCATCAGGGGGTCGACCAGCCCCAGCATTTT. The full variable domain, in which reference TRBV7-2 and TRBJ1-5 provide the parts outside the CDR3, is GAGVSQSPSNKVTEKGKDVELRCDPISGHTALYWYRQSLGQGLEFLIYFQGNSAPDKSGLPSDRFSAERTGGSVSTLTIQRTQQEDSAVYLCASSSHQGVDQPQHFGDGTRLSIL.

The sample holds many counts of this clone. V usage is TRBV7-3 and J usage is TRBJ1-1; the D is unclear. Trimming pared 0 bases from V and 9 bases from J, leaving 11 bases between. The CDR3 spans 13 residues. CDR1 and CDR2 (germline): SGHTA, FQGTGA. CDR3 in amino acids: CASSLTGRDKAFF. The DNA of the CDR3 is TGTGCCAGCAGCTTAACCGGCAGAGACAAAGCTTTCTTT.

This chain links TRBV5-1 with TRBJ1-4; 7 bases agree with TRBD1. V trimming: 0 bases; J trimming: 10 bases; junction bases outside the gene matches: 3. The germline CDR1 and CDR2 sequences are SGHRS and YFSETQ. The CDR3 has 13 amino acids. Here the CDR3 reads CASSLDRGGKLFF. Here the CDR3 DNA reads TGCGCCAGCAGCTTGGACAGGGGAGGAAAACTGTTTTTT.

This chain links TRBV9 with TRBJ1-1; D not certain. Trimming shortened V by 10 bases and J by 7 bases, and 14 bases separated the two germline ends. Germline V gene sequence: CDR1 SGDLS, CDR2 YYNGEE. This CDR3 has 11 residues. DNA for the CDR3: TGTGCCCCGAGGTGGGTGTGTGAAGCTTTCTTT. Encoded protein: CAPRWVCEAFF.

The rearrangement links TRBV7-2 to TRBJ1-2, with a tentative D call TRBD1 (6 bases). With 4 bases removed from V and 2 bases from J, the gap between germline ends came to 14 bases. The germline gives CDR1 SGHTA, CDR2 FQGNSA. The CDR3 extends over 15 amino acids. The CDR3 sequence is CASSSNREPNYGYTF. The CDR3 DNA sequence: TGTGCCAGCAGCTCGAACAGGGAACCCAACTATGGCTACACCTTC.

This chain uses TRBV9 with TRBJ2-3; TRBD1 aligns across 7 bases. CDR1 and CDR2 (germline): SGDLS, YYNGEE. The length of the CDR3 is 15 residues. V lost 4 bases and J lost 2; bases outside the gene matches: 7. The CDR3 nucleotides are TGTGCCAGCAGCCTCGACAGGGTAATCACAGATACGCAGTATTTT. Amino acid sequence: CASSLDRVITDTQYF. Full variable domain (missing parts from reference TRBV9 and TRBJ2-3): DSGVTQTPKHLITATGQRVTLRCSPRSGDLSVYWYQQSLDQGLQFLIQYYNGEERAKGNILERFSAQQFPDLHSELNLSSLELGDSALYFCASSLDRVITDTQYFGPGTRLTVL.

This clone was detected only a few times. The chain uses TRBV7-2 and TRBJ1-3; no clear D gene. CDR1 is SGHTA and CDR2 is FQGNSA in the germline V gene. The CDR3 covers 15 residues. V lost 1 base, J lost 0 bases, and 7 bases lay in between. DNA of the CDR3: TGTGCCAGCAGCTTAGGGCCGTTCTCTGGAAACACCATATATTTT. Amino acids: CASSLGPFSGNTIYF.

This clone was seen once. The rearrangement uses TRBV7-2 and TRBJ2-1, with 11 nucleotides matching TRBD1. The V and J ends lost 5 bases and 10 bases, in that order; junction bases with no gene match: 10. The CDR3 runs 15 residues. CDR1 and CDR2 from the germline V gene are SGHTA and FQGNSA. The CDR3 DNA reads as TGTGCCAGCAGCCAAACATCCGGGACAGGGGGAGAGCAGTTCTTC. Its protein is CASSQTSGTGGEQFF.

This chain connects TRBV25-1 to TRBJ2-7; the match to TRBD2 covers 10 bases. The junction had 5 bases not matched to a gene; V was cut back by 3 bases and J by 6 bases. The CDR3 has 14 amino acids. CDR1 is MGHDK and CDR2 is SYGVNS in the germline V gene. Written as DNA, the CDR3 is TGTGCCAGCAGTGATGGGACTAGCGTTCTCGAGCAGTACTTC. It codes for CASSDGTSVLEQYF.

About this clone itself: A read error may produce the germline difference seen at one junction end. V and J are TRBV15 and TRBJ2-7, with 9 bases aligning to TRBD1. The length of the CDR3 is 13 residues. Germline V CDR1 and CDR2: LNHNV, YYDKDF (reference sequence). CDR3 sequence reads: CATSRDEQGARNF. CDR3 nucleotides: TGTGCCACCAGCAGGGACGAACAGGGGGCGCGGAACTTC. Complete variable domain (other parts from reference TRBV15 and TRBJ2-7): DAMVIQNPRYQVTQFGKPVTLSCSQTLNHNVMYWYQQKSSQAPKLLFHYYDKDFNNEADTPDNFQSRRPNTSFCFLDIRSPGLGDTAMYLCATSRDEQGARNFGPGTRLTVT.

This CDR3 reads CASSVLLAGIDEQFF. The CDR3 coding sequence is TGTGCCAGCAGCGTCTTACTAGCGGGAATCGATGAGCAGTTCTTC. The gene calls are TRBV2 and TRBJ2-1, with TRBD2 identical over 10 bases. V gave up 6 bases and J gave up 8 bases; unmatched junction bases: 10. Germline V gene sequence: CDR1 SNHLY, CDR2 FYNNEI. The CDR3 runs to 15 residues.

The chain couples TRBV4-3 to TRBJ2-7; D possibly corresponds to TRBD1 (5 bases). Per germline, CDR1 LGHNA and CDR2 YSLEER. This CDR3 region has 15 residues. With 1 base removed from V and 2 bases from J, the gap between germline ends came to 12 bases. The chain's CDR3 is CASSQVAGKTYEQYF. The CDR3 nucleotides read TGCGCCAGCAGCCAAGTTGCAGGGAAAACCTACGAGCAGTACTTC.

This chain uses TRBV5-8 with TRBJ2-2; 11 positions agree with TRBD2. The CDR3 totals 19 residues. V was pared by 4 bases and J by 6 bases, with 17 bases of the junction left unmatched. Germline loops: CDR1 SGHTS, CDR2 YDEGEE. The CDR3 here is CASSPLLGLAVGRAGELFF. CDR3 in DNA: TGTGCCAGCAGCCCCCTCCTGGGACTAGCGGTCGGTAGGGCCGGGGAGCTGTTTTTT.

This clone was found once. The chain combines TRBV7-2 with TRBJ1-4; D may be TRBD1 (6 bases). Germline loops: CDR1 SGHTA, CDR2 FQGNSA. The CDR3 totals 20 residues. Trimming removed 0 bases at V and 14 bases at J, with 34 bases between. The DNA of the CDR3 is TGTGCCAGCAGCTTAGCAAGGGGGACTAGCGGAGGACCTTTTAGGGGTTGGCTGTTTTTT. Residues: CASSLARGTSGGPFRGWLFF. Full variable domain (rest looked up from reference TRBV7-2 and TRBJ1-4): GAGVSQSPSNKVTEKGKDVELRCDPISGHTALYWYRQSLGQGLEFLIYFQGNSAPDKSGLPSDRFSAERTGGSVSTLTIQRTQQEDSAVYLCASSLARGTSGGPFRGWLFFGSGTQLSVL.

The chain couples TRBV11-2 to TRBJ2-7, with 8 bases that match TRBD2. The V gene's germline CDR1 is SGHAT and CDR2 FQNNGV. CDR3 length: 15 residues. The V segment lost 4 bases and the J segment 4 bases; nucleotides outside the gene matches: 9. CDR3: CASSSQGSGKYEQYF. The CDR3 DNA follows: TGTGCCAGCAGCTCCCAGGGTAGCGGGAAGTACGAGCAGTACTTC.

The J gene is TRBJ2-5, the V gene TRBV28, with D perhaps matching TRBD1 (8 bases). Trimming shortened V by 4 bases and J by 9 bases, and 36 bases separated the two germline ends. Looked up from germline, CDR1 is MDHEN and CDR2 is SYDVKM. CDR3 length equals 20 residues. DNA for the CDR3: TGTGCCAGCAGTTCCCTTTCCGAACCAGACAGGGGTCGGCGGGGGAGGCCCCAGTACTTC. Translated: CASSSLSEPDRGRRGRPQYF. Full variable domain (rest looked up from reference TRBV28 and TRBJ2-5): DVKVTQSSRYLVKRTGEKVFLECVQDMDHENMFWYRQDPGLGLRLIYFSYDVKMKEKGDIPEGYSVSREKKERFSLILESASTNQTSMYLCASSSLSEPDRGRRGRPQYFGPGTRLLVL.

In DNA form, the CDR3 reads TGTGCCAGCAGTTTATCACGACGGGGTGAAAAACTGTTTTTT. As protein: CASSLSRRGEKLFF. The chain has TRBV28 and TRBJ1-4; D ambiguous. Trimming stripped 1 base from V and 7 bases from J, with 10 bases between. CDR3 length: 14 residues. Germline V gives CDR1 MDHEN, CDR2 SYDVKM.

V gene TRBV7-2 combines with J gene TRBJ2-2; D is ambiguous. The V end was cut by 8 bases, the J end by 6 bases, with 16 bases between. This CDR3 has 14 amino acids. CDR1 is SGHTA, CDR2 FQGNSA, per germline. Here the CDR3 DNA reads TGTGCCAGCTTGGAGATGGGTCGGGCCGGGGAGCTGTTTTTT. Translating gives CASLEMGRAGELFF.

This clone was seen just once. The chain employs TRBV5-6 and TRBJ2-1; D remains unclear. Germline loops: CDR1 SGHDT, CDR2 YYEEEE. V was shortened by 3 bases and J by 5 bases, with 9 bases between the two germline ends. The CDR3 is 13 residues long. As DNA, the CDR3 is TGTGCCAGCAGCTCCGGGTACCACAATGAGCAGTTCTTC. It encodes CASSSGYHNEQFF.

The chain couples TRBV6-5 to TRBJ2-5; D remains ambiguous. The germline V gene encodes CDR1 MNHEY and CDR2 SVGAGI. The CDR3 has 15 residues. Trimming pared 3 bases from V and 5 bases from J, leaving 16 bases between. CDR3 DNA sequence: TGTGCCAGCAGTTATAGGGCTTCGGCGGAGGAGACCCAGTACTTC. It specifies CASSYRASAEETQYF.

V usage is TRBV28 and J usage is TRBJ1-2, with D perhaps TRBD1 (5 bases). The CDR3 covers 17 residues. V was shortened by 4 bases and J by 4 bases, with 22 bases between the two germline ends. CDR1 and CDR2 (germline): MDHEN, SYDVKM. The CDR3 DNA reads TGTGCCAGCAGTTCCTCCGGGACGCCCGGGCCTAGCTATGGCTACACCTTC. This encodes CASSSSGTPGPSYGYTF.

In its sample, this clone was seen once. J is TRBJ1-2 and V is TRBV4-2; tentative D call: TRBD1 (6 bases). CDR3 length equals 15 residues. The V end lost 0 bases, the J end lost 4 bases, and 12 bases lay between the germline ends. The V gene's germline CDR1 is LGHNA and CDR2 YNFKEQ. CDR3 sequence reads: CASSQDPGGGYGYTF. The CDR3 DNA is TGTGCCAGCAGCCAAGACCCCGGGGGCGGCTATGGCTACACCTTC.

This chain joins TRBV11-2 and TRBJ2-2; no firm D call. The CDR3 loop spans 13 amino acids. Trimming took off 3 bases at V and 3 bases at J, with 5 bases between the two ends. The V gene's germline CDR1 is SGHAT and CDR2 FQNNGV. In DNA, the CDR3 is TGTGCCAGCAGCTTCCCGTACACCGGGGAGCTGTTTTTT. It is translated as CASSFPYTGELFF.

Only one count was recorded for this clone. The V call is TRBV2, the J call TRBJ1-5, with D perhaps matching TRBD1 (5 bases). V was clipped by 2 bases and J by 2 bases, with 13 bases between them. CDR3 length: 16 residues. Germline CDR1 reads SNHLY; CDR2 reads FYNNEI. DNA for the CDR3: TGTGCCAGCAGTGAAAAGCAGGGCCGGGGCAATCAGCCCCAGCATTTT. Translation gives CASSEKQGRGNQPQHF.

The rearrangement links TRBV7-8 to TRBJ2-7, with no clear D. Germline-derived CDR1 and CDR2 are SGHVS and FQNEAQ. This CDR3 has 16 amino acids. V gave up 0 bases and J gave up 0 bases, with 12 bases separating them. The CDR3 nucleotides read TGTGCCAGCAGCTTAGCGTCTAGGACCCACTCCTACGAGCAGTACTTC. Its protein product is CASSLASRTHSYEQYF.

The rearrangement joins TRBV13 to TRBJ2-5, with D perhaps assigned TRBD1 or TRBD2 (5 bases each). This CDR3 is 16 amino acids long. Between the trimmed V and J ends, which lost 4 bases and 5 bases, there was a span of 20 bases. The germline CDR1 and CDR2 sequences are PRHDT and FYEKMQ (reference sequence). DNA for the CDR3: TGTGCCAGCAGCTACAGGCGGGCAGGGATAGGCGAGACCCAGTACTTC. Protein sequence: CASSYRRAGIGETQYF.

For this clone: At the DNA level, this CDR3 is encoded by other sequences in the same sample as well. This chain uses TRBV7-3 with TRBJ2-1; the match to TRBD1 covers 7 bases. Trimming took 1 base from V and 6 from J; bases not matched to a gene: 0. Germline V gene data show CDR1 as SGHTA and CDR2 as FQGTGA. There are 13 residues in the CDR3. CDR3 sequence reads: CASSLNRGNEQFF. The DNA of the CDR3 is TGTGCCAGCAGCTTAAACAGGGGCAATGAGCAGTTCTTC.

The gene calls are TRBV30 and TRBJ1-1; D gene ambiguous. The CDR3 has 13 residues. V was shortened by 3 bases and J by 3 bases, with 11 bases between the two germline ends. CDR1 is GTSNPN, CDR2 SVGIG, per germline (reference sequence). This chain's CDR3 is CAWRVGVYTEAFF. Written as DNA, the CDR3 is TGTGCCTGGAGGGTAGGCGTATACACTGAAGCTTTCTTT. Looking up the rest from reference TRBV30 and TRBJ1-1 gives the full variable domain: SQTIHQWPATLVQPVGSPLSLECTVEGTSNPNLYWYRQAAGRGLQLLFYSVGIGQISSEVPQNLSASRPQDRQFILSSKKLLLSDSGFYLCAWRVGVYTEAFFGQGTRLTVV.